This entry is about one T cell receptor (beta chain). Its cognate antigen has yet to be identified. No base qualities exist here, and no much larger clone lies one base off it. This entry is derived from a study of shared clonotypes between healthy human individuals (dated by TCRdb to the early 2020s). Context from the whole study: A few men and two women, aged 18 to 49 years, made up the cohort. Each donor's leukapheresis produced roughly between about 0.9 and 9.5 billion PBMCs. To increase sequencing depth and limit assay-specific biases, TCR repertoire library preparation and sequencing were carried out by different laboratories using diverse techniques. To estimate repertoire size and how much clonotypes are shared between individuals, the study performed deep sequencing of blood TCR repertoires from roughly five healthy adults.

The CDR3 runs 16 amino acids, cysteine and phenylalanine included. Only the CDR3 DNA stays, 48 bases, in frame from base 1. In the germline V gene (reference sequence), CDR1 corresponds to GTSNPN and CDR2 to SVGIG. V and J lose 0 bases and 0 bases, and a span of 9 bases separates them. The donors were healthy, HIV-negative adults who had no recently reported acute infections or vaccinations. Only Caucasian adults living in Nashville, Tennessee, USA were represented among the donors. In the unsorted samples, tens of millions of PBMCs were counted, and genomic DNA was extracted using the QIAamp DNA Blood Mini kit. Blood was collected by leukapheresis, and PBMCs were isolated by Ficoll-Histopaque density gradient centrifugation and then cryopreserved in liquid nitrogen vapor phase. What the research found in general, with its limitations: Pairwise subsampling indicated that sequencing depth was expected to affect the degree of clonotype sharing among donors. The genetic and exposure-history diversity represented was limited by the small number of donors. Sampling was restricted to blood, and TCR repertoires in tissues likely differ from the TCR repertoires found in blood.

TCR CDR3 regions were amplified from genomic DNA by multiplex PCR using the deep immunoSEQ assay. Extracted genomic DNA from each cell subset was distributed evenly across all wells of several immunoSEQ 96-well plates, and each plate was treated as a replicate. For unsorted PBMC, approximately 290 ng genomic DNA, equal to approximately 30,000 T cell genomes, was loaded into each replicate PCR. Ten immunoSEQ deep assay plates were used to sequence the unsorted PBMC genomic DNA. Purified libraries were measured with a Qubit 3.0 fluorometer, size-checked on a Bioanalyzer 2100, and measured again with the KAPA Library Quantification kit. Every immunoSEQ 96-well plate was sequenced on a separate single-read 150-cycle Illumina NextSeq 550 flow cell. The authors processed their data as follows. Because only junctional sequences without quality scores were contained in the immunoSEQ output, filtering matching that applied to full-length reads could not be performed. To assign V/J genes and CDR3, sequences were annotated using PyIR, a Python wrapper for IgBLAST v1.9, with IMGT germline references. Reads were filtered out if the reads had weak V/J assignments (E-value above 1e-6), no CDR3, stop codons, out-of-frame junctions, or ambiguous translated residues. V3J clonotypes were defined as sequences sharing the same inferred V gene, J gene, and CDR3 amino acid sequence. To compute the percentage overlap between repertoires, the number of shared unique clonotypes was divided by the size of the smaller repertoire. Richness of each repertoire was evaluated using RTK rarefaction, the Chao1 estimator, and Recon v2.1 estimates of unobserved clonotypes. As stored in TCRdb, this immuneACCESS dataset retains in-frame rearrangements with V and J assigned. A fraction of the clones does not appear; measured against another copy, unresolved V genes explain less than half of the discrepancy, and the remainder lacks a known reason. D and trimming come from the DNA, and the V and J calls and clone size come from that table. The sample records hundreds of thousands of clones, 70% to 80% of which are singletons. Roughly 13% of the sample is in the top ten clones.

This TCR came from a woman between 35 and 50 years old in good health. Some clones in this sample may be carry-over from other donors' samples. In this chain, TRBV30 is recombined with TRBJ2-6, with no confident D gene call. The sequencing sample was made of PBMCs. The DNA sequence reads TGTGCCTGGAGTGTACCCAGACCCTCTGGGGCCAACGTCCTGACTTTC. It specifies CAWSVPRPSGANVLTF.